One sample yielded the 3 T cell receptor beta chains listed below, sequenced in a study of cytomegalovirus exposure and HLA in healthy donors. Researchers ran the PCR with 60 Vbeta and 13 Jbeta primers. Data came from immunoSEQ multiplex PCR; TCRdb stores just in-frame clones and leaves some out. Of approximately 110,000 clones in the sample, approximately 15% were seen once. The sample taken for sequencing was PBMCs. These receptors originate from a woman younger than 35 in good health and CMV-seronegative.

The V gene is TRBV4-2, the J gene TRBJ1-2, with TRBD1 matching 9 bases. Losses at the gene ends were 0 bases for V and 4 bases for J; bases not matched to a gene: 3. The germline CDR1 and CDR2 sequences are LGHNA and YNFKEQ. This CDR3 contains 15 residues. In DNA form, the CDR3 reads TGTGCCAGCAGCCAAGATCCACAGGGGGCCTATGGCTACACCTTC. Translated, it gives CASSQDPQGAYGYTF.

The sample holds a few counts of this clone. The rearrangement links TRBV15 to TRBJ1-1; D remains ambiguous. CDR1 is LNHNV, CDR2 YYDKDF, per germline (reference sequence). V was shortened by 5 bases and J by 0 bases, with 7 bases between the two germline ends. This CDR3 is built from 13 residues. Here the CDR3 DNA reads TGTGCCACCAGCGGCAGAATGAACACTGAAGCTTTCTTT. Encoded protein: CATSGRMNTEAFF.

The chain has TRBV29-1 and TRBJ2-3; D call uncertain. This CDR3 is 13 amino acids long. V gave up 4 bases and J gave up 0 bases, with 8 bases separating them. Germline CDR1 and CDR2: SQVTM and ANQGSEA. The CDR3 region has the DNA TGCAGCGTTGCTGGCAGTAGCACAGATACGCAGTATTTT. Protein product: CSVAGSSTDTQYF.